This T cell receptor (beta chain) was identified during a study of monozygotic twins with inflammatory bowel disease. The study, taken as a whole, reports: There was no support for any single strong signal or clonotype associated with IBD.

A template switching step added UMIs, each with a 6-nucleotide sample barcode. TCRdb reanalyzed the 5' RACE reads, giving one entry per CDR3 protein sequence and no DNA. The sample has hundreds of thousands of distinct CDR3 sequences. Comment on this clonotype: Its antigen is not known.

Germline CDR1 and CDR2: SGHRS and YFSETQ. This CDR3 is built from 15 residues. The sequence was collected from a human donor with ulcerative colitis or Crohn's disease, or a healthy co-twin of an affected twin (not recorded which). The chain combines TRBV5-1 with TRBJ2-1; TCRdb designates TRBD1, a call that cannot be tested without DNA. The sample taken for sequencing was blood. The CDR3 here is CASRFGQGAENEQFF.